This T cell receptor beta chain was recorded in a study of T cells in Graves' hyperthyroidism and ophthalmopathy. The TCR beta CDR3 regions underwent amplification using RNA transcripts as the source. The HTBI primer set served for first-round RT-PCR of the TCR CDR3. TCRdb processed the multiplex PCR reads anew with MiXCR; each CDR3 protein has one entry. The table lists 350,000 or so distinct CDR3 sequences, around a fifth of them singletons. In this sample, this clonotype turned up a few times. V shed 4 bases and J shed 1 base, with 12 bases lying between them. This CDR3 is 15 amino acids long. Germline CDR1 MNHNS, CDR2 SASEGT.

The specimen sequenced was blood. This rearrangement joins TRBV6-1 to TRBJ2-3; D is perhaps TRBD1 (5 bases). This receptor was taken from a woman aged 45-65 years with Graves' hyperthyroidism. CDR3 region: CASSAGRERTDTQYF. CDR3 DNA: TGTGCCAGCAGTGCAGGCAGGGAACGCACAGATACGCAGTATTTT.